One and the same sample provided the 5 T cell receptor beta chains below, sequenced in a study of blood T cell repertoires in COVID-19. Profiled with immunoSEQ multiplex PCR; TCRdb holds only in-frame clones, not every one. The sample lists hundreds of thousands of clones, 83% seen once, with 4.8% in the top ten. Input material: PBMCs or T cells enriched from blood (not recorded which). These receptors originate from a woman aged 50 to 60 who had been exposed to COVID-19.

Here the CDR3 DNA reads TGTGCCATCAGTGACGGTGGGACAAAGGAGGAGACCCAGTACTTC. This gives the protein CAISDGGTKEETQYF. The chain combines TRBV10-3 with TRBJ2-5, with D possibly TRBD1 on 6 matching bases. The CDR3 is made up of 15 amino acids. Germline assignment: CDR1 ENHRY and CDR2 SYGVKD. The V gene lost 3 bases and the J gene lost 5 bases, with 16 bases spanning the gap.

J is TRBJ2-5 and V is TRBV10-3, with TRBD2 identical over 7 bases. The CDR3 runs to 10 residues. Germline V gene lookup returns CDR1 ENHRY and CDR2 SYGVKD. V lost 9 bases, J lost 5 bases, and 0 bases stayed unmatched. The CDR3 loop reads CAMGGETQYF. The CDR3 DNA reads as TGTGCCATGGGAGGGGAGACCCAGTACTTC.

V and J are TRBV27 and TRBJ2-4; maybe TRBD2 (6 bases). With 6 bases removed from V and 7 bases from J, the gap between germline ends came to 16 bases. The CDR3 has 14 residues. Germline V gene lookup returns CDR1 MNHEY and CDR2 SMNVEV (reference sequence). CDR3 protein: CASSRGRAGNIQYF. The CDR3 nucleotides read TGTGCCAGCAGCCGCGGACGGGCGGGGAACATTCAGTACTTC.

This clone was seen just once. CDR3 residues: CASSLRGPRGETQYF. CDR3 DNA: TGTGCCAGCAGCCTAAGGGGGCCGAGAGGAGAGACCCAGTACTTC. V is TRBV14 and J is TRBJ2-5; 7 nucleotides align to TRBD1. CDR1 SGHDN and CDR2 FVKESK come from the germline V gene. The CDR3 loop spans 15 amino acids. Unmatched junction bases numbered 9, after V lost 4 bases and J lost 4 bases.

V is TRBV7-8 and J is TRBJ1-2, with D possibly matching TRBD1 (6 bases). The CDR3 runs to 13 residues. The V gene's germline CDR1 is SGHVS and CDR2 FQNEAQ. V was shortened by 1 base and J by 8 bases, with 11 bases between the two germline ends. CDR3 sequence reads: CASSLDREGGYTF. DNA for the CDR3: TGTGCCAGCAGCTTAGACAGGGAAGGCGGCTACACCTTC.